The rows below give T cell receptor beta chains drawn from one sample of a study of regulatory T cells in long-lasting Graves disease. TCRdb re-analysed the multiplex PCR reads in MiXCR, keeping a single row per CDR3 protein. The sample includes fewer than 650,000 distinct CDR3 sequences, roughly a sixth of them seen just once. The sample also formed part of further work on T cells in Graves' hyperthyroidism and ophthalmopathy.

The specimen comprised peripheral blood mononuclear cells (PBMCs), sampled at new diagnosis, from a patient treated with antithyroid drugs. The source of these receptors is a man aged 18-30 years with Graves disease. The CDR3 runs from the conserved cysteine through the conserved F or W. Rows give clone size only sometimes, using once, few, many, or a class for an expanded clone.

J gene: TRBJ2-1; V gene: TRBV7-3; clone size: many; CDR3 protein: CASSLASSGWGSYNEQFF
J gene: TRBJ2-1; V gene: TRBV7-3; clone size: NA; CDR3 protein: CASSFAGLAGEVEFF
J gene: TRBJ1-4; V gene: TRBV5-5; clone size: NA; CDR3 protein: CASSSYRPTNEKLFF
J gene: TRBJ2-7; V gene: TRBV6-1; clone size: many; CDR3 protein: CASSPSRNEQYF
J gene: TRBJ2-7; V gene: TRBV24-1; clone size: NA; CDR3 protein: CATSDKTSGRSEQYF
J gene: TRBJ2-1; V gene: TRBV27; clone size: many; CDR3 protein: CASRGSGSSYNEQFF
J gene: TRBJ2-3; V gene: TRBV20-1; clone size: NA; CDR3 protein: CSASVTESTDTQYF
J gene: TRBJ2-7; V gene: TRBV5-1; clone size: NA; CDR3 protein: CASSLEQAGGEQYF
J gene: TRBJ2-7; V gene: TRBV27; clone size: many; CDR3 protein: CASSPTRQITYEQYF
J gene: TRBJ1-4; V gene: TRBV18; clone size: many; CDR3 protein: CASSHEDGNEKLFF
J gene: TRBJ2-1; V gene: TRBV12-3/TRBV12-4; clone size: many; CDR3 protein: CASSRIPGQRNEQFF
J gene: TRBJ1-2; V gene: TRBV27; clone size: many; CDR3 protein: CASSLVRGGNYGYTF
J gene: TRBJ1-1; V gene: TRBV7-3; clone size: many; CDR3 protein: CASSPDWGSNTEAFF
J gene: TRBJ2-3; V gene: TRBV28; clone size: many; CDR3 protein: CASSHRGDGTDTQYF
J gene: TRBJ1-2; V gene: TRBV15; clone size: many; CDR3 protein: CATSRDNRGRGYTF
J gene: TRBJ2-2; V gene: TRBV24-1; clone size: many; CDR3 protein: CATSDPDEELFF
J gene: TRBJ1-1; V gene: TRBV3-1; clone size: many; CDR3 protein: CASSQGTRGEAFF
J gene: TRBJ1-4; V gene: TRBV19; clone size: few; CDR3 protein: CASIDRVGEKLFF
J gene: TRBJ2-3; V gene: TRBV7-9; clone size: NA; CDR3 protein: CASSSSSGLAGLLDTQYF
J gene: TRBJ2-7; V gene: TRBV5-1; clone size: many; CDR3 protein: CASRTRTGGSYEQYF
J gene: TRBJ2-1; V gene: TRBV7-9; clone size: many; CDR3 protein: CASSPTSVDEQFF
J gene: TRBJ2-3; V gene: TRBV7-9; clone size: NA; CDR3 protein: CASSYDRGGIGTDTQYF
J gene: TRBJ2-6; V gene: TRBV28; clone size: many; CDR3 protein: CASSLRGLLWANVLTF
J gene: TRBJ1-4; V gene: TRBV9; clone size: NA; CDR3 protein: CASSPQRSQGKLFF
J gene: TRBJ2-1; V gene: TRBV29-1; clone size: few; CDR3 protein: CSVEGRGTNWYNEQFF
J gene: TRBJ2-7; V gene: TRBV7-2; clone size: many; CDR3 protein: CASSFRDYSSEQYF
J gene: TRBJ2-1; V gene: TRBV11-2; clone size: many; CDR3 protein: CASSSTSGSSEHPLF
J gene: TRBJ1-5; V gene: TRBV6-2/TRBV6-3; clone size: NA; CDR3 protein: CASSPRGGIQPQHF
J gene: TRBJ1-2; V gene: TRBV20-1; clone size: NA; CDR3 protein: CSAPTGTNYGYTF
J gene: TRBJ1-4; V gene: TRBV15; clone size: NA; CDR3 protein: CATSRDWTGQEKLFF
J gene: TRBJ2-3; V gene: TRBV13; clone size: few; CDR3 protein: CASRRLAGGMTQYF
J gene: TRBJ1-5; V gene: TRBV19; clone size: few; CDR3 protein: CASSIAEYSNQPQHF
J gene: TRBJ2-1; V gene: TRBV12-3/TRBV12-4; clone size: many; CDR3 protein: CASTPSTGAYNEQFF
J gene: TRBJ2-1; V gene: TRBV2; clone size: many; CDR3 protein: CASKAASGSRNEQFF
J gene: TRBJ2-7; V gene: TRBV27; clone size: many; CDR3 protein: CASSPVPPASYEQYF
J gene: TRBJ1-5; V gene: TRBV7-8; clone size: few; CDR3 protein: CASSGGGQVGPQHF
J gene: TRBJ1-2; V gene: TRBV7-9; clone size: many; CDR3 protein: CASSSGTGLALDGYTF
J gene: TRBJ2-3; V gene: TRBV15; clone size: many; CDR3 protein: CATSRGGGSFTDTQYF